This T cell receptor beta chain comes out of a study of blood T cell repertoires in COVID-19. Overall study context: There were acute and convalescent COVID-19 samples, and they came from the United States, Italy and Spain. Sources were T cells, B-cell-depleted T cells, or PBMCs; the material itself was cDNA or gDNA.

The V gene's germline CDR1 is SEHNR and CDR2 FQNEAQ (reference sequence). This CDR3 region has 16 residues. With 5 bases clipped from V and 3 bases from J, the junction kept 9 bases outside the gene matches. Per the original methods: Scientists estimated how many nucleated cells there were by amplifying reference gene primers. Generated by immunoSEQ multiplex PCR, the TCRdb table keeps only in-frame clones and is missing some. That table furnishes V, J and clone size, whereas the DNA furnished D and trimming. The repertoire consists of 95,000 to 150,000 clones, with around three quarters occurring once and the leading ten covering about a sixth.

The chain couples TRBV7-9 to TRBJ2-7, with TRBD2 matching 11 bases. The sequencing input was peripheral blood. The clonotype comes from a man aged 60 to 69 with active or convalescent COVID-19. The CDR3 bases are TGTGCCAGCAGCCGACCGTTACTAGCGGGAGTCTACGAGCAGTACTTC. It translates to CASSRPLLAGVYEQYF.